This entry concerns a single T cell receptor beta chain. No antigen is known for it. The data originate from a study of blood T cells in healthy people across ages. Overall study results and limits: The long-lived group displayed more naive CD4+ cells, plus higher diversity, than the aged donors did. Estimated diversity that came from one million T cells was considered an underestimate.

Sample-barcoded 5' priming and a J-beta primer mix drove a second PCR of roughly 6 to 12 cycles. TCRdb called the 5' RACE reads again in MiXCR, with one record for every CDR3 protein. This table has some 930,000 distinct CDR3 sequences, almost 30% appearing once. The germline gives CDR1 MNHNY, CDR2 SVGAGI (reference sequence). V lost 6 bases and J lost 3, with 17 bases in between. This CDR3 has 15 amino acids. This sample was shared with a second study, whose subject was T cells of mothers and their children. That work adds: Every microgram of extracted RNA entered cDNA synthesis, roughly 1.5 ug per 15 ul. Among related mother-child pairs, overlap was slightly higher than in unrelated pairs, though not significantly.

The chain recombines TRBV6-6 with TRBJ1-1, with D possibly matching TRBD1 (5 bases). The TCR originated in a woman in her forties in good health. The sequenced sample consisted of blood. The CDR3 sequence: CASSQREGRDTEAFF. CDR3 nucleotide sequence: TGTGCCAGCAGCCAACGGGAGGGGAGGGACACTGAAGCTTTCTTT.